This T cell receptor beta chain is from a study of T-cell memory formation after mild COVID-19. This CDR3 has 15 residues. J was trimmed by 5 bases and V by 1 base; bases with no gene match: 4. 5'RACE with constant-segment primers built TCRalpha and TCRbeta cDNA libraries with UMIs. TCRdb used MiXCR to reprocess the 5' RACE reads, holding one entry per CDR3 protein. Found here are some 450,000 distinct CDR3 sequences, over 15% of them singletons; the top ten hold around a fifth. General study results and limits: In second-wave clones peaking day 37, SARS-CoV-2 specificity remained unconfirmed. Those CD4+ clones that contracted were mainly in CM and EM (CD8+ ones in EMRA). Later expanders leaned CD4+, whereas day 15 to 85 contracting clones were balanced CD4/CD8.

Of note for this clonotype: The antigen remains unidentified.

The chain couples TRBV12-3 or TRBV12-4 to TRBJ2-2, with TRBD1 identical over 7 bases. Material for sequencing was PBMCs or a T cell subset sorted from them (not recorded which). The sequence came from a man between 18 and 35 years old who had mild COVID-19 (a few samples of this study predate the infection). Cell type and time point are not known. DNA for the CDR3: TGTGCCAGCAGTTTAGGACAGGGAAGAACCGGGGAGCTGTTTTTT. Encoded protein: CASSLGQGRTGELFF.